The clone carrying this T cell receptor (beta chain) was picked up many times. Its antigen remains unidentified. Source study methods: In papillary thyroid cancer, a distant-metastasis classifier was built using CDR3 differences across clinicopathological groups. TCRdb re-processed the PCR reads through MiXCR. For this entry, the V and J calls and clone size follow TCRdb and not the study's own pipeline. The table records 25,000 to 35,000 clones, less than 30% of them present only once. Losses at the gene ends were 6 bases for V and 14 bases for J; bases not matched to a gene: 14. Per the germline V gene, CDR1 is DFQATT and CDR2 is SNEGSKA (reference sequence). The CDR3 is made up of 13 amino acids. All patients reached thyroid surgery having received no treatment beforehand. The data are from a study of metastatic and nonmetastatic thyroid tumors. The overall study: Thyroid patients, malignant and benign, had repertoires compared across blood and tumor or nodule tissue. Study observations and caveats: When malignant thyroid tumors were compared with benign nodules, TCR beta diversity was reportedly significantly higher in the malignant tumors. This held in both blood and tumor samples.

The TCR originated in a female donor with papillary thyroid cancer or a benign thyroid nodule (not recorded which). Some clones in this sample may be carry-over from other donors' samples. The sequencing sample was made of blood. The chain is built from TRBV20-1 and TRBJ2-3; 10 bases are a match to TRBD1. The CDR3 loop is CSAKTGGVSNMYF. CDR3 sequence (DNA): TGCAGTGCCAAGACAGGGGGCGTATCAAATATGTATTTT.